A selection of T cell receptor beta chains follows, all from one sample in a study of blood T cell repertoires in COVID-19. Measured with immunoSEQ multiplex PCR; TCRdb has only the in-frame clones, and not every one. This table has 100,000 or so clones, approximately 90% appearing once. The sequenced sample consisted of peripheral blood. The receptor set was obtained from a man aged 45-65 years with acute or convalescent COVID-19. CDR3s include the opening cysteine and the closing phenylalanine or tryptophan.

V gene: TRBV25-1; CDR3 length: 15; J gene: TRBJ1-1; CDR3 protein: CASSGLGGSYTEAFF
V gene: TRBV11-1; CDR3 length: 14; J gene: TRBJ1-1; CDR3 protein: CASSLSTNTPEAFF
V gene: TRBV5-1; CDR3 length: 14; J gene: TRBJ2-2; CDR3 protein: CASSLRGGTGELFF
V gene: TRBV7-8; CDR3 length: 15; J gene: TRBJ1-2; CDR3 protein: CASSASGAFAYGYTF
V gene: TRBV7-3; CDR3 length: 14; J gene: TRBJ1-1; CDR3 protein: CASSLIGGSTEAFF
V gene: TRBV29-1; CDR3 length: 13; J gene: TRBJ2-3; CDR3 protein: CSVEDRPRGWEYF
V gene: TRBV3-1/TRBV3-2; CDR3 length: 19; J gene: TRBJ2-5; CDR3 protein: CASSQNLARTGEGEETQYF
V gene: TRBV28; CDR3 length: 15; J gene: TRBJ1-2; CDR3 protein: CASSLLPGDNYGYTF
V gene: TRBV6-8; CDR3 length: 17; J gene: TRBJ2-3; CDR3 protein: CASSYPRTLLRADTQYF
V gene: TRBV5-1; CDR3 length: 13; J gene: TRBJ1-2; CDR3 protein: CASSLVGAQGYTF
V gene: TRBV10-2; CDR3 length: 15; J gene: TRBJ2-3; CDR3 protein: CASSESRGVTDTQYF
V gene: TRBV10-1; CDR3 length: 16; J gene: TRBJ2-7; CDR3 protein: CASSESGTGISHEQYF
V gene: TRBV9; CDR3 length: 14; J gene: TRBJ1-3; CDR3 protein: CASSPGINGDTIYF
V gene: TRBV6-2/TRBV6-3; CDR3 length: 16; J gene: TRBJ2-5; CDR3 protein: CASSPMGLAGGETQYF
V gene: TRBV9; CDR3 length: 17; J gene: TRBJ2-2; CDR3 protein: CASSVSRTGANTGELFF